This record covers a single T cell receptor (beta chain). These data belong to a study of CD8 T cells in Susac syndrome. The V and J ends lost 0 bases and 11 bases respectively, with 10 bases between them. This CDR3 region has 11 residues. Germline values: CDR1 GTSNPN, CDR2 SVGIG (reference sequence). Random hexamers served to reverse transcribe roughly 0.45 to 1 ug RNA. TCR beta CDR3 was amplified by immunoSEQ covering 54 Vbeta and 13 Jbeta. MiXCR, applied by TCRdb to the immunoSEQ multiplex PCR reads, yields one record per CDR3 protein. The table shows around 180,000 distinct CDR3 sequences, with under 97% occurring only once. The TEMRA cells underwent FACS enrichment, while the CD8+ and CD4+ T cells underwent negative isolation.

The clonotype was recovered from a human donor with multiple sclerosis. This chain links TRBV30 with TRBJ1-1, with TRBD1 as a possible D gene (5 bases). The specimen sequenced was CD4+ T cells from PBMCs. CDR3 sequence (DNA): TGTGCCTGGAGTGTAGGGGCCTCCGCTTTCTTT. Amino acid sequence: CAWSVGASAFF.